The entry that follows covers one TCR beta chain sequence. Its antigen remains unknown. A split of CD4+ cells into CD45RA+ naive and CD45RA-negative memory subsets was performed. The data are from a study of shared clonotypes between healthy human individuals. Study at large: With ages of 18 to 49, the donors were two women and three men. Three plates each covered CD4 naive and memory; CD8 naive two, CD8 memory one.

Produced via immunoSEQ multiplex PCR; TCRdb's table is partial and in-frame only. The table lists over a million clones, roughly 80% of them singletons. General observations from the study: Non-shared clonotypes had lower generation probabilities than those shared by all four donors.

The TCR comes from a man younger than 35 in good health. Sequenced sample: memory CD4+ T cells sorted from blood. Subset noted: CD45RA-negative fraction.

The CDR3 loop is CASSLDRRGGYEKLFF. The CDR3 DNA reads as TGTGCCAGCAGCTTGGATAGGAGGGGAGGTTATGAAAAACTGTTTTTT. This chain joins TRBV5-6 and TRBJ1-4, with D maybe TRBD1 (5 bases). Germline CDR1 is SGHDT and CDR2 is YYEEEE. Trimming stripped 0 bases from V and 6 bases from J, with 15 bases between. This CDR3 region has 16 residues.